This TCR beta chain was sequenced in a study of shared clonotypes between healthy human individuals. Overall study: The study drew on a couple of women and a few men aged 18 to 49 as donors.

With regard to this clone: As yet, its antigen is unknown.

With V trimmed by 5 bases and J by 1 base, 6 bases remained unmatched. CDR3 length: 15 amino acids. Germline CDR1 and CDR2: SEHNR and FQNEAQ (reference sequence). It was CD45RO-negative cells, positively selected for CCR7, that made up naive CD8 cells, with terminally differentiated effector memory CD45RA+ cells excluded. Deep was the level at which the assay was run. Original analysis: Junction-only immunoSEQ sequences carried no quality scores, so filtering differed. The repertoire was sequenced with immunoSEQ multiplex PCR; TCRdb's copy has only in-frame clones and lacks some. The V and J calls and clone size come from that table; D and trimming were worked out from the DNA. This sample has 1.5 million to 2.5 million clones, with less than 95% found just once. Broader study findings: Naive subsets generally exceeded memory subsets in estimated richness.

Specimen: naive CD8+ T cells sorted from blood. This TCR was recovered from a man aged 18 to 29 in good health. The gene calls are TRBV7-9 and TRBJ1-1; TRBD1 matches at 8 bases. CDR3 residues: CASSPPDRENTEAFF. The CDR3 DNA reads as TGTGCCAGCAGCCCACCGGACAGGGAGAACACTGAAGCTTTCTTT.